A single sample gave rise to the 6 T cell receptor beta chains below, sequenced in a study of T cell repertoires in ileal Crohn's disease. Sequencing was performed with immunoSEQ multiplex PCR; in TCRdb, only in-frame clones are kept and a portion is missing. The table lists about 16,000 clones, under 80% of them singletons, with roughly 5% in the top ten. The source material was ileal tissue. The source of these receptors is an adult with Crohn's disease.

This chain links TRBV2 with TRBJ1-2; TRBD1 might be the D (5 bases). The CDR3 extends over 14 amino acids. V shed 7 bases and J shed 3 bases, with 15 bases lying between them. CDR1 and CDR2 (germline): SNHLY, FYNNEI. Here the CDR3 reads CASKAPWGDYGYTF. The CDR3 DNA follows: TGTGCCAGCAAGGCCCCATGGGGCGACTATGGCTACACCTTC.

V and J are TRBV2 and TRBJ2-2; TRBD2 is a possible D gene (5 bases). With 4 bases removed from V and 3 bases from J, the gap between germline ends came to 12 bases. The CDR3 consists of 15 residues. Per germline, CDR1 SNHLY and CDR2 FYNNEI. The chain's CDR3 is CASSGGVRDTGELFF. The CDR3 DNA reads TGTGCCAGCAGTGGGGGTGTGCGGGACACCGGGGAGCTGTTTTTT.

The chain uses TRBV18 and TRBJ2-1; 8 bases line up with TRBD1. V dropped 4 bases and J dropped 3; count of bases not matched to a gene: 2. The CDR3 length is 14 residues. Germline V gene sequence: CDR1 KGHSH, CDR2 LQKENI. DNA of the CDR3: TGTGCCAGCTCACTTGGACAGGGCTACAATGAGCAGTTCTTC. Translation gives CASSLGQGYNEQFF. Filled out from reference TRBV18 and TRBJ2-1, the complete variable domain reads NAGVMQNPRHLVRRRGQEARLRCSPMKGHSHVYWYRQLPEEGLKFMVYLQKENIIDESGMPKERFSAEFPKEGPSILRIQQVVRGDSAAYFCASSLGQGYNEQFFGPGTRLTVL.

This chain connects TRBV5-6 to TRBJ2-2; 9 bases are shared with TRBD2. J gave up 4 bases and V 6 bases, and 13 bases lay outside the gene matches. Germline values: CDR1 SGHDT, CDR2 YYEEEE. This CDR3 region has 17 residues. CDR3 loop: CASTDLTRGGSTGELFF. CDR3 nucleotide sequence: TGTGCCAGCACGGACTTGACGCGGGGGGGCAGCACCGGGGAGCTGTTTTTT.

This clone was found a few times. The rearrangement uses TRBV7-6 and TRBJ2-3, with 12 nucleotides matching TRBD2. With V trimmed by 0 bases and J by 6 bases, 7 bases remained unmatched. This CDR3 has 17 residues. Germline CDR1 and CDR2: SGHVS and FNYEAQ. Here the CDR3 reads CASSLAGFGTSGDTQYF. The CDR3 nucleotides are TGTGCCAGCAGCTTAGCGGGGTTCGGGACTAGCGGGGATACGCAGTATTTT.

The genes are TRBV18 and TRBJ2-1; possible D gene TRBD1, 5 bases. The ends were cut back, 1 base at V and 8 bases at J, with 9 bases in the middle. This CDR3 comprises 13 residues. Germline CDR1 and CDR2: KGHSH and LQKENI. The CDR3 region is CASSPQPRDEQFF. The CDR3 coding sequence is TGTGCCAGCTCACCACAACCCAGGGATGAGCAGTTCTTC.